This is a list of T cell receptor beta chains from one sample in a study of T cell changes during pregnancy in multiple sclerosis. The method was immunoSEQ multiplex PCR; TCRdb's version includes in-frame clones alone and lacks a portion of them. The sample carries about 70,000 clones, approximately 90% recorded once. Specimen: peripheral blood, collected after pregnancy. These receptors all stem from a female donor with multiple sclerosis, enrolled in a pregnancy study. CDR3s leave out the opening cysteine and the closing phenylalanine or tryptophan. Each record gives: V gene, J gene, CDR3 protein.

TRBV4-1	TRBJ1-4	ASSQGTTTNEKLF
TRBV11-1	TRBJ1-3	ASSIKPTGRNTIY
TRBV5-4	TRBJ2-1	ASSFPSGQRNEQF
TRBV19	TRBJ1-2	ASSVGGVRYGYT
TRBV20-1	TRBJ2-1	SARDPPEQF
TRBV6-6	TRBJ2-2	ASSYRGQGGELF
TRBV6-4	TRBJ2-3	ASSEGQGSDTQY
TRBV27	TRBJ1-2	ASSLLQGLDGYT
TRBV5-1	TRBJ2-2	ASSLTSGTGELF
TRBV19	TRBJ2-5	ASSIGLAGRGTQY
TRBV7-8	TRBJ2-7	ASSFRGDFNSYEQY
TRBV7-7	TRBJ2-1	ASSQGGGSYNEQF
TRBV4-3	TRBJ2-5	ASSQRARLDSETQY
TRBV9	TRBJ2-3	ASSSSGEATDTQY
TRBV2	TRBJ2-7	ASSPGLAGDKSYEQY
TRBV30	TRBJ2-7	AWSAGLAGVVEQY
TRBV2	TRBJ2-5	ASNFAGEYQETQY
TRBV29-1	TRBJ2-7	SVETGTYYEQY
TRBV14	TRBJ2-7	ASSLRDKTYEQY
TRBV5-1	TRBJ2-5	ASSLQGLAGEGETQY
TRBV12-5	TRBJ1-5	ASGDREFLNQPQH
TRBV28	TRBJ2-7	ASSFGGRAYEQY
TRBV5-6	TRBJ2-3	ASSLQATGADTQY
TRBV7-2	TRBJ2-7	ASNKAGLAYEQY
TRBV19	TRBJ1-2	ASSLDRGRRGYT
TRBV5-1	TRBJ2-7	ASSLSTDSYEQY
TRBV5-1	TRBJ1-2	ASSLWRNYGYT
TRBV15	TRBJ2-3	ATSRGPPSGTDTQY
TRBV6-5	TRBJ1-5	ASSGPNQPQH
TRBV5-1	TRBJ2-2	ASSPGGLRTGELF
TRBV28	TRBJ1-1	ASSFQSPPNGAF
TRBV5-1	TRBJ2-3	ASSRTLAGGSTDTQY
TRBV7-2	TRBJ2-2	ASSFREHTGELF
TRBV7-2	TRBJ2-7	ASSLVMGAQGSYEQY
TRBV5-5	TRBJ2-7	ASDPTDTYEQY
TRBV29-1	TRBJ1-2	SVGGQGSNYGYT
TRBV2	TRBJ2-4	ARTTSAKNIQY
TRBV6-5	TRBJ1-1	ASSYSLGAHTEAF
TRBV18	TRBJ2-5	ASSPASDSQETQY
TRBV28	TRBJ2-7	ASLGTGGPYEQY
TRBV2	TRBJ2-1	ASTPQIAGGNEQF
TRBV14	TRBJ1-5	ASSQDQQGIYQPQH
TRBV18	TRBJ2-5	ASSPPGRAETQY
TRBV7-9	TRBJ2-2	ASSYGVGELF
TRBV19	TRBJ1-4	ASGRGVGEKLF
TRBV4-1	TRBJ2-3	ASSQGTVLTDTQY
TRBV27	TRBJ2-3	ASSLVRGLADTQY
TRBV10-1	TRBJ2-1	ASSPRSYNEQF
TRBV10-2	TRBJ2-3	ASSEGLAGDRTQY
TRBV28	TRBJ2-7	ASSLSPFESSGTYEQY
TRBV5-1	TRBJ2-3	ASSLETGLDTQY
TRBV5-1	TRBJ2-1	ASSDSVQVNEQF
TRBV5-4	TRBJ1-3	ASSFQASGNTIY
TRBV11-3	TRBJ2-3	ASSLGQFTDTQY
TRBV30	TRBJ1-1	AWSTPRQGGTEAF
TRBV7-2	TRBJ2-7	ASSLTPTSGRAGEQY
TRBV10-3	TRBJ2-2	AISDRESTGELF
TRBV5-1	TRBJ2-7	ASSPGASGSHEQY
TRBV19	TRBJ1-2	ASRGQGAVHGYT